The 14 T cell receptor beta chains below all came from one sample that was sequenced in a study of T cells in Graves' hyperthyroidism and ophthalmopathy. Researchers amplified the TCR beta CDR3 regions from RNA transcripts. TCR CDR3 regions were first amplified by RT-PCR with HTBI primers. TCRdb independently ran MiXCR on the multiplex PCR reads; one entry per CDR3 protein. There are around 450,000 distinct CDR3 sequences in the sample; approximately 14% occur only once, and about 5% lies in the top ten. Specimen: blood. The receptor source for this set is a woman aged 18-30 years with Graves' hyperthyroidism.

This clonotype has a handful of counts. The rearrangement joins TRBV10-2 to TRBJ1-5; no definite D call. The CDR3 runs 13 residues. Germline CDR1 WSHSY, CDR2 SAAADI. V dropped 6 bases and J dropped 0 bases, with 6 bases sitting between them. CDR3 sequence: CASRPDSNQPQHF. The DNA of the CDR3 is TGCGCCAGCAGACCAGATAGCAATCAGCCCCAGCATTTT.

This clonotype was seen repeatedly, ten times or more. CDR3: CASSDDGNTEAFF. The CDR3 DNA reads as TGTGCCAGCAGTGATGACGGCAACACTGAAGCTTTCTTT. V gene TRBV12-3 or TRBV12-4 combines with J gene TRBJ1-1; D ambiguous. Between the trimmed V and J ends, which lost 5 bases and 2 bases, there was a span of 9 bases. This CDR3 is 13 amino acids long.

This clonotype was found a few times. CDR3 DNA: TGCGCCAGCAGCAACACGGTCTACGAGCAGTACTTC. Translation gives CASSNTVYEQYF. The J gene is TRBJ2-7, the V gene TRBV10-1; D call uncertain. V was pared by 6 bases and J by 3 bases, with 9 bases between. Germline lookup yields CDR1 WNHNN and CDR2 SYGVQD (reference sequence). The CDR3 sequence is 12 residues long.

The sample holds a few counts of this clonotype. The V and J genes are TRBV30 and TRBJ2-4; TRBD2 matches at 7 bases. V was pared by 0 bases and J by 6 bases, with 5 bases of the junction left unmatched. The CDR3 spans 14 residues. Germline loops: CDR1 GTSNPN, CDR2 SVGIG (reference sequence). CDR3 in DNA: TGTGCCTGGAGTGTACTCGGGGGGACAAACATTCAGTACTTC. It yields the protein CAWSVLGGTNIQYF.

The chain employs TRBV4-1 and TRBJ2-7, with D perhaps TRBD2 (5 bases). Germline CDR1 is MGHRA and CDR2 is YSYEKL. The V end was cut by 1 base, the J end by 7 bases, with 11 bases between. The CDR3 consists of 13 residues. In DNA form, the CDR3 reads TGCGCCAGCAGCCAAGCTGAGGGAATGGAGCAGTACTTC. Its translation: CASSQAEGMEQYF.

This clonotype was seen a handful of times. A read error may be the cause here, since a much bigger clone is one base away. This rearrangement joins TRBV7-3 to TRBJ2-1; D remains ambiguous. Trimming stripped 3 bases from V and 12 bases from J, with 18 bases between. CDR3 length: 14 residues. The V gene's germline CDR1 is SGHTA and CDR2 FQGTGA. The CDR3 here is CASSFSGRGDGQFF. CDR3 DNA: TGTGCCAGCAGCTTTAGTGGGCGAGGAGATGGGCAGTTCTTC.

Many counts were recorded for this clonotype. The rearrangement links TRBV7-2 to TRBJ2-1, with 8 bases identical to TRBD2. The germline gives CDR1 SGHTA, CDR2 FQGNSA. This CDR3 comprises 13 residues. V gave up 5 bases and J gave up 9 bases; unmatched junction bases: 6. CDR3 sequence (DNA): TGTGCCAGCAGCCCCCGGGGGGGTACTGAGCAGTTCTTC. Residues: CASSPRGGTEQFF.

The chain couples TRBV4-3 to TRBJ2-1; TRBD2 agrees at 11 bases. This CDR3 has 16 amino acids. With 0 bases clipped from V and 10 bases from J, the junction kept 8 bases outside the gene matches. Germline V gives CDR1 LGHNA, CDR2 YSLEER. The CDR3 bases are TGCGCCAGCAGCCAAGATGGGACTAGCGGACAATGGGAGCAGTTCTTC. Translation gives CASSQDGTSGQWEQFF.

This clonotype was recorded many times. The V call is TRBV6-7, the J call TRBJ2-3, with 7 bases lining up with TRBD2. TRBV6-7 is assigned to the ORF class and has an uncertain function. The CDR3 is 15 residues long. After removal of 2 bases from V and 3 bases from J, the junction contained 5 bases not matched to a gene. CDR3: CASSYEAGATDTQYF. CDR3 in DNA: TGTGCCAGCAGTTACGAGGCGGGAGCGACAGATACGCAGTATTTT.

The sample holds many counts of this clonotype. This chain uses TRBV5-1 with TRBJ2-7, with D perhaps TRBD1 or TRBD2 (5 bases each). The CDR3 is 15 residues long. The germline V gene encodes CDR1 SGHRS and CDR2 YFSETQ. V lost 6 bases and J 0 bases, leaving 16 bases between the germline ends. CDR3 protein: CASTHRDVGSYEQYF. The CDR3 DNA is TGCGCCAGCACACACCGGGACGTAGGCTCCTACGAGCAGTACTTC.

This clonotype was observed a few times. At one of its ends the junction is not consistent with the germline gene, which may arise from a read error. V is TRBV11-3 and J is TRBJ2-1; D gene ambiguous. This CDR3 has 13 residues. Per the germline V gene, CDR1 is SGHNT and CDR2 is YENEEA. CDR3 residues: CASSLGVYNGQFF. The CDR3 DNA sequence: TGTGCCAGCAGCTTAGGTGTGTACAATGGGCAGTTCTTC.

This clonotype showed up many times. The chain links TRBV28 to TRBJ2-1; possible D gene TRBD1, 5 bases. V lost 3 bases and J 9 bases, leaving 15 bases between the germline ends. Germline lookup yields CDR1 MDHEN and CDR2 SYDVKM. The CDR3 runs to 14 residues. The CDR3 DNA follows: TGTGCCAGCAGTTTGTCTACAGGACAAAGTGAGCAGTTCTTC. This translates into CASSLSTGQSEQFF.

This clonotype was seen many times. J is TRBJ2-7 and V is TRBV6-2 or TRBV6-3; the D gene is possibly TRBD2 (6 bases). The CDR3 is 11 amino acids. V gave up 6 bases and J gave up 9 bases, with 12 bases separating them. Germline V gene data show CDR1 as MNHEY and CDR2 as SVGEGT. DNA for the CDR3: TGTGCCAGCAGCCTTCTAGCGATGCAGTACTTC. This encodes CASSLLAMQYF.

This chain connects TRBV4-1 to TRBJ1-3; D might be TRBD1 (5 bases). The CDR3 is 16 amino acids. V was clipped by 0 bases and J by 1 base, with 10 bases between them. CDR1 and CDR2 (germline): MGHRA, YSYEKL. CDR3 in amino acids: CASSQDGHTSGNTIYF. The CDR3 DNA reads TGCGCCAGCAGCCAAGATGGACACACTTCTGGAAACACCATATATTTT.